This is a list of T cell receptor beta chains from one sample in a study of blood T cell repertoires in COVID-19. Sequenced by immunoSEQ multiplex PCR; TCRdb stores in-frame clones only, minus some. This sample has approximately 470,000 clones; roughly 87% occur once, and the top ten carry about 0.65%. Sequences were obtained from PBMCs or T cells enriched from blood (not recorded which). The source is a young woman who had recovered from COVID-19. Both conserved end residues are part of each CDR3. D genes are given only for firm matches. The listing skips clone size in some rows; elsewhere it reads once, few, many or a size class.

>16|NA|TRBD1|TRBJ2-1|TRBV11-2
TGTGCCAGCAGCTCCACCTCAGAGGGGGCAGGGAATGAGCAGTTCTTC
CASSSTSEGAGNEQFF
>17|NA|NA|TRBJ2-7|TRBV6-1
TGTGCCAGCAGTGAGCCCAGCTTTAAGACAGGCCCTTACGAGCAGTACTTC
CASSEPSFKTGPYEQYF
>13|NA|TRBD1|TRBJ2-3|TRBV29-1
TGCAGCGTAGGGACAGGGGGATCAGATACGCAGTATTTT
CSVGTGGSDTQYF
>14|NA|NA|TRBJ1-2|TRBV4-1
TGCGCCAGCAGCCAGCAGGTCGGGGGCTATGGCTACACCTTC
CASSQQVGGYGYTF
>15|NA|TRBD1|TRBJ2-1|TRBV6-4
TGTGCCAGCAGTGAGCAGGGGGCCACCTACAATGAGCAGTTCTTC
CASSEQGATYNEQFF
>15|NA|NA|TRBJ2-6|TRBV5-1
TGCGCCAGCAGCTTTCAGTTAACTGGGGCCAACGTCCTGACTTTC
CASSFQLTGANVLTF
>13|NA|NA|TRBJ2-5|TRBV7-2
TGTGCCAGCAGCTTAGGGACTCCGGAGACCCAGTACTTC
CASSLGTPETQYF
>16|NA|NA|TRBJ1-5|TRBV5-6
TGTGCCAGCAGCAGGGGAACAGGGAATAGCAATCAGCCCCAGCATTTT
CASSRGTGNSNQPQHF
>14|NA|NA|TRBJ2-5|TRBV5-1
TGCGCCAGCAGCTTGGACCTAGGCGAAGAGACCCAGTACTTC
CASSLDLGEETQYF
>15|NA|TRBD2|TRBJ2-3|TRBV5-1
TGCGCCAGCAGCTCGCAGCGGGGGGGCACAGATACGCAGTATTTT
CASSSQRGGTDTQYF
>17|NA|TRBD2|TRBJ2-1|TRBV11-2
TGTGCCAGCAGCTTAGGCCCGGTAGCGGGGCCGTACAATGAGCAGTTCTTC
CASSLGPVAGPYNEQFF
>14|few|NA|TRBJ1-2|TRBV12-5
TGTGCTAGTGGTTTCCCCGACATTTACTATGGCTACACCTTC
CASGFPDIYYGYTF
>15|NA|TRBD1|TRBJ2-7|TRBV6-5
TGTGCCAGCAGTCCCGGACAGGAAGACGTCAACGAGCAGTACTTC
CASSPGQEDVNEQYF